The 9 T cell receptor beta chains in this list originate from one sample, sequenced in a study of blood T cell repertoires in COVID-19. Profiling relied on immunoSEQ multiplex PCR, and the TCRdb table lists in-frame clones only, not all of them. The sample shows under 250,000 clones, 90% of them seen only once. The specimen was peripheral blood. These receptors came from a man younger than 40 with COVID-19, enrolled during active disease.

The V call is TRBV29-1, the J call TRBJ1-2; no clear D gene. CDR1 and CDR2 from the germline V gene are SQVTM and ANQGSEA. Trimming shortened V by 7 bases and J by 0 bases, and 3 bases separated the two germline ends. This CDR3 has 10 residues. The CDR3 DNA sequence: TGCAGCGCCTCTAACTATGGCTACACCTTC. This gives the protein CSASNYGYTF.

The rearrangement joins TRBV6-4 to TRBJ2-7; 8 bases are shared with TRBD2. The CDR3 has 14 residues. The germline V gene encodes CDR1 MRHNA and CDR2 SNTAGT. V shed 6 bases, J shed 2 bases, and the junction held 6 bases outside the gene matches. The CDR3 region has the DNA TGTGCCAGCAGGACGGGGGGGTCGACCTACGAGCAGTACTTC. It yields the protein CASRTGGSTYEQYF.

V and J are TRBV7-8 and TRBJ1-1; 7 bases match TRBD1. Unmatched junction bases numbered 13, after V lost 5 bases and J lost 1 base. Germline V CDR1 and CDR2: SGHVS, FQNEAQ. This CDR3 region has 17 residues. The CDR3 protein is CASSAWGAGTANTEAFF. Written as DNA, the CDR3 is TGTGCCAGCAGCGCTTGGGGGGCCGGGACAGCGAACACTGAAGCTTTCTTT.

The table lists this clone with a count of one. The rearrangement joins TRBV28 to TRBJ2-5; 9 nucleotides match TRBD2. This CDR3 has 14 residues. Looked up from germline, CDR1 is MDHEN and CDR2 is SYDVKM. Trimming at V came to 8 bases and at J to 5 bases, leaving 9 bases not matched to a gene. Here the CDR3 DNA reads TGTGCCAGCTGGAGCGGGAGGCTTATGGAGACCCAGTACTTC. This translates into CASWSGRLMETQYF.

In its sample, this clone was seen a few times. This chain links TRBV27 with TRBJ2-7, with a possible D match to TRBD1 (6 bases). This CDR3 region has 14 residues. Trimming removed 6 bases from V and 0 bases from J, with 12 bases in between. CDR1 is MNHEY and CDR2 is SMNVEV in the germline V gene (reference sequence). The CDR3 nucleotides are TGTGCCAGCAGGGGGACAACCAGCTCCTACGAGCAGTACTTC. This sequence encodes CASRGTTSSYEQYF.

The genes are TRBV7-8 and TRBJ2-3; tentatively, D is TRBD1 (6 bases). Germline CDR1 reads SGHVS; CDR2 reads FQNEAQ. The CDR3 covers 15 residues. With 7 bases removed from V and 1 base from J, the gap between germline ends came to 15 bases. This CDR3 reads CASTFRTDRTDTQYF. In DNA, the CDR3 is TGTGCCAGCACCTTCCGGACAGACCGCACAGATACGCAGTATTTT.

This clone was seen once. The chain joins TRBV3-1 (or the pseudogene TRBV3-2) to TRBJ2-1; 7 nucleotides align to TRBD2. CDR3 size: 17 residues. V dropped 0 bases and J dropped 2; count of bases not matched to a gene: 7. Germline CDR1 reads LGHDT; CDR2 reads YNNKEL (reference sequence). CDR3 DNA sequence: TGTGCCAGCAGCCAAGACGCCTTGGGGACTACCTACAATGAGCAGTTCTTC. As protein: CASSQDALGTTYNEQFF.

The rearrangement joins TRBV28 to TRBJ1-2; 11 nucleotides align to TRBD1. The trim removed 7 bases at V and 1 base at J, leaving 8 bases unmatched. The germline V gene has CDR1 MDHEN and CDR2 SYDVKM. The CDR3 runs 16 residues. The CDR3 loop is CASTGTGGRYNYGYTF. The CDR3, as DNA: TGTGCCAGCACCGGGACAGGGGGTCGTTATAACTATGGCTACACCTTC.

This chain links TRBV30 with TRBJ2-7, with 7 bases that match TRBD1. CDR3 length: 16 residues. Germline loops: CDR1 GTSNPN, CDR2 SVGIG (reference sequence). With 2 bases clipped from V and 0 bases from J, the junction kept 10 bases outside the gene matches. CDR3 nucleotides: TGTGCCTGGAGTAGCGGTTGGGACAGAGACTCCTACGAGCAGTACTTC. Translation gives CAWSSGWDRDSYEQYF.